The clone carrying this TCR beta chain was seen a single time. This entry belongs to a study of blood T cell repertoires in COVID-19. Data came from immunoSEQ multiplex PCR; TCRdb stores just in-frame clones and leaves some out. The sample holds 200,000 to 250,000 clones, 90% seen once. This CDR3 region has 14 residues. In germline, CDR1 is MGHDK, CDR2 SYGVNS. Losses at the gene ends were 4 bases for V and 1 base for J; bases not matched to a gene: 4. The gene calls are TRBV25-1 and TRBJ2-7; TRBD1 matches 7 bases. Sequenced material: peripheral blood. This clonotype was obtained from a young man with COVID-19, enrolled during active disease. CDR3 sequence reads: CASSVTGRSYEQYF. DNA of the CDR3: TGTGCCAGCAGTGTGACAGGGCGATCCTACGAGCAGTACTTC.